The source of this TCR beta chain is a study of PD-L1 blockade in urothelial cancer. Across the whole study: When patients started atezolizumab in 2014, it was given at 1,200 mg intravenously every 3 weeks. Each participant's history included 0 to 3 prior chemotherapy regimens. Whole-study results and caveats: Expansion of tumor-associated blood clones at 3 weeks was greater in durable-benefit patients.

The number of samples from each patient was between 1 and 8, taken pretreatment and on-treatment. Germline values: CDR1 MNHNS, CDR2 SASEGT. V was trimmed by 6 bases and J by 1 base, leaving 9 bases between them. The CDR3 covers 13 residues. This clone showed up just once. The target antigen is unknown. Using immunoSEQ multiplex PCR, the repertoire was profiled, and TCRdb retains in-frame clones only, with some absent. This table holds some 100,000 clones, 91% found once. This chain links TRBV6-1 with TRBJ1-1; the D gene is possibly TRBD1 (6 bases). This clonotype originated in a woman aged 80 or over with urothelial cancer. The material was PBMCs, obtained around atezolizumab (anti-PD-L1) treatment. The CDR3 DNA is TGTGCCAGCAGACCGGGACAGAACACTGAAGCTTTCTTT. Protein: CASRPGQNTEAFF.